This is a list of T cell receptor beta chains from one sample in a study of low-dose radiotherapy and immunotherapy resistance in tumors. TCRdb redid the calling of the reads with MiXCR, one entry per CDR3 protein. The sample has under 90,000 distinct CDR3 sequences; about a third are singletons. Material: PBMCs, obtained before treatment. The receptor source for this set is a female donor with ovarian cancer. Each CDR3 is given with its conserved first and last residue. D genes are given only for firm matches. Size is stated for part of the rows, as once, few or many counts, or as a class when the clone is expanded.

-	TRBV28	once	TRBJ2-1	TGTGCCAGCAGTTTATCTTGTCTCCACGCCGAGCAGTTCTTC	CASSLSCLHAEQFF
-	TRBV18	many	TRBJ1-1	TGTGCCAGCTCACCCGGGGAAAACACTGAAGCTTTCTTT	CASSPGENTEAFF
-	TRBV6-2/TRBV6-3	many	TRBJ2-5	TGTGCCAGCAGTTTGTTGGGGAAGGAGACCCAGTACTTC	CASSLLGKETQYF
TRBD2	TRBV20-1	many	TRBJ2-1	TGCAGTGCGAGCGGACTAGCGGGACCCCTTGGAACCAATGAGCAGTTCTTC	CSASGLAGPLGTNEQFF
-	TRBV20-1	many	TRBJ2-4	TGCAGTGCTAGAGCCTCACTAGGGGCCAAAAACATTCAGTACTTC	CSARASLGAKNIQYF
TRBD1	TRBV28	-	TRBJ1-6	TGTGCCAGCAGCCGGGACAGGGGGGGTTCACACCTCCACTTT	CASSRDRGGSHLHF
TRBD1	TRBV5-5	many	TRBJ1-6	TGTGCCAGCAGCTTGGAGGGACAGGGGATGAATTCACCCCTCCACTTT	CASSLEGQGMNSPLHF
-	TRBV12-3/TRBV12-4	many	TRBJ2-7	TGTGCCAGCACCCTAGGGCGTTCACTGTTCCACGAGCAGTACTTC	CASTLGRSLFHEQYF
TRBD1	TRBV28	-	TRBJ1-2	TGTGCCAGCAGTCCCGCGGGACAGGGATTTGAGAGCTATGGCTACACCTTC	CASSPAGQGFESYGYTF
TRBD2	TRBV6-2/TRBV6-3	many	TRBJ2-7	TGTGCCAGCACCCCGGGGGGTGATCCCTCCTACGAGCAGTACTTC	CASTPGGDPSYEQYF
-	TRBV11-2	many	TRBJ2-7	TGTGCCAGCAGCCCCAACAGGTTACTCTCCTACGAGCAGTACTTC	CASSPNRLLSYEQYF
-	TRBV2	-	TRBJ1-4	TGTGCCAGCAGCTACACACCCGGGACCAAACCTGGGGTTGCAACTAATGAAAAACTGTTTTTT	CASSYTPGTKPGVATNEKLFF
-	TRBV5-1	-	TRBJ1-1	TGCGCCAGCAGCCCCCAGGGAGGGGTGATTGGCACTGAAGCTTTCTTT	CASSPQGGVIGTEAFF
TRBD1	TRBV5-5	-	TRBJ2-7	TGTGCCAGCAGCTTGGGGCCAGGGGGCTACGAGCAGTACTTC	CASSLGPGGYEQYF
TRBD1	TRBV2	many	TRBJ1-2	TGTGCCAGCAGTGGGACAGGGGGCCGCTATGGCTACACCTTC	CASSGTGGRYGYTF
TRBD2	TRBV19	many	TRBJ2-5	TGTGCCAGTAGCGAATTCGGACCGGGACTAGCGGGACGGGCGGAGACCCAGTACTTC	CASSEFGPGLAGRAETQYF
-	TRBV24-1	once	TRBJ1-5	TGTGCCACCAGTGATTTGTCGGGATATCAGCCCCAGCATTTT	CATSDLSGYQPQHF
TRBD2	TRBV19	-	TRBJ2-5	TGTGCCAGTAGTAAGACTAGCGGGAGTAAAGAGACCCAGTACTTC	CASSKTSGSKETQYF
-	TRBV14	many	TRBJ2-1	TGTGCCAGCAGCCAAATAAATGGCGGAGGGGTAAGCTACAATGAGCAGTTCTTC	CASSQINGGGVSYNEQFF
-	TRBV18	once	TRBJ1-2	TGTGCCAGCTCACTTGGAGGGGGGTACGGCTACACCTTC	CASSLGGGYGYTF
-	TRBV7-2	many	TRBJ2-3	TGTGCCAGCAGCTTAAGGGATAGGGCCGCTAGCACAGATACGCAGTATTTT	CASSLRDRAASTDTQYF
TRBD1	TRBV20-1	-	TRBJ1-6	TGCAGTGCTAGAGATTCAACCCGGGGACAGTCATCACCCCTCCACTTT	CSARDSTRGQSSPLHF
-	TRBV12-3/TRBV12-4	many	TRBJ2-2	TGTGCCAGCAGTCACCCGACAGGGAACACCGGGGAGCTGTTTTTT	CASSHPTGNTGELFF
-	TRBV20-1	many	TRBJ1-2	TGCAGTCGCCTCCACAACCGGGGCTACACCTTC	CSRLHNRGYTF
-	TRBV20-1	-	TRBJ2-4	TGCAGTGCTGAGGTCTTGCAAAACATTCAGTACTTC	CSAEVLQNIQYF
TRBD2	TRBV5-8	-	TRBJ2-7	TGTGCCAGTGGCGACGGGGGGGGTCGCCACGAGCAGTACTTC	CASGDGGGRHEQYF
TRBD2	TRBV5-3	many	TRBJ2-2	TGTGCCAGAAGTCGGGGACTAGCGGGGAACACCGGGGAGCTGTTTTTT	CARSRGLAGNTGELFF
-	TRBV19	-	TRBJ2-7	TGTGCCAGTAGTAACAGGGTCCCGGAAACATACGAGCAGTACTTC	CASSNRVPETYEQYF
-	TRBV5-6	-	TRBJ2-1	TGTGCCAGCAGCCCGCCGGGAACCTACAATGAGCAGTTCTTC	CASSPPGTYNEQFF
-	TRBV5-1	many	TRBJ2-5	TGCGCCAGCAGCTTGAGAGCCGGGGGGACCCAGTACTTC	CASSLRAGGTQYF
-	TRBV5-4	many	TRBJ2-1	TGTGCCAGCAGCTCGCAGAGCTCCCGGGGCAATGAGCAGTTCTTC	CASSSQSSRGNEQFF
TRBD2	TRBV11-3	once	TRBJ2-5	TGTGCCAGCAGCCCGGGCGAGGGGAGGGCCGAGACCCAGTACTTC	CASSPGEGRAETQYF
TRBD1	TRBV12-3/TRBV12-4	-	TRBJ1-2	TGTGCCAGCAGTGGGACAGGCCTCTATGGCTACACCTTC	CASSGTGLYGYTF
-	TRBV20-1	many	TRBJ2-7	TGCAGTGCTAGAGATGAGGGGGGTCTGATAACCTACGAGCAGTACTTC	CSARDEGGLITYEQYF
TRBD1	TRBV19	many	TRBJ2-2	TGTGCCAGTAGGCCAACAGGGGGCGTCACCGGGGAGCTGTTTTTT	CASRPTGGVTGELFF
-	TRBV20-1	many	TRBJ2-7	TGCAGTGCTATAACCCGGGACTTTCCTTACGAGCAGTACTTC	CSAITRDFPYEQYF
-	TRBV6-2/TRBV6-3	many	TRBJ2-7	TGTGCCAGCAGTTACTCGCTACGACGGGCGTCTTACGAGCAGTACTTC	CASSYSLRRASYEQYF
-	TRBV7-6	-	TRBJ2-6	TGTGCCAGCAGCTCCTCGGAATCTGGGGCCAACGTCCTGACTTTC	CASSSSESGANVLTF
-	TRBV28	-	TRBJ1-4	TGTGCCAGCAGTTCTCTGGGCGAACTGTTTTTT	CASSSLGELFF
-	TRBV24-1	many	TRBJ1-1	TGTGCCACCAGTGATGGAACAGCAGGGAGGACTGAAGCTTTCTTT	CATSDGTAGRTEAFF
-	TRBV5-1	many	TRBJ2-4	TGCGCCAGCAGCGGAGGGGGTTCCACCAAAAACATTCAGTACTTC	CASSGGGSTKNIQYF
TRBD1	TRBV5-1	-	TRBJ2-1	TGCGCCAGCAGCTCGGCAGGACAGGGCCTGAATGAGCAGTTCTTC	CASSSAGQGLNEQFF
-	TRBV7-2	many	TRBJ2-1	TGTGCCAGCAGCTTAGTAGGGGGAGTCTCCTACAATGAGCAGTTCTTC	CASSLVGGVSYNEQFF
-	TRBV30	many	TRBJ2-1	TGTGCCTGGAATCGGGCCTCTCATGCGCAGTTCTTC	CAWNRASHAQFF
-	TRBV19	many	TRBJ1-3	TGTGCCAGTAACGAGGTAGTAGGTGGAAACACCATATATTTT	CASNEVVGGNTIYF
TRBD2	TRBV6-2/TRBV6-3	many	TRBJ2-1	TGTGCCAGCAGTCGCGAGAAGGGACTAACGCAGTTCTTC	CASSREKGLTQFF
-	TRBV12-3/TRBV12-4	medium-sized	TRBJ2-1	TGTGCCAGCAGTTTGGGGGTAGAGAATGAGCAGTTCTTC	CASSLGVENEQFF
TRBD2	TRBV7-2	-	TRBJ2-1	TGTGCCAGCAGCCAGGGACTAGCGGGAATCTACAATGAGCAGTTCTTC	CASSQGLAGIYNEQFF
-	TRBV30	many	TRBJ2-6	TGTGCCTGGAGTGTGGGGCAGGCTGGGGCCAACGTCCTGACTTTC	CAWSVGQAGANVLTF
TRBD1	TRBV6-2/TRBV6-3	many	TRBJ2-1	TGTGCCAGCAGGGGGACAGGGAGAAATGAGCAGTTCTTC	CASRGTGRNEQFF
TRBD2	TRBV7-2	many	TRBJ2-1	TGTGCCAGCAGCCCCCAGGGACTAGCGGACAATGAGCAGTTCTTC	CASSPQGLADNEQFF
TRBD2	TRBV20-1	many	TRBJ2-7	TGCAGTGCTAGTCTTCAGCGGGGATACGAGCAGTACTTC	CSASLQRGYEQYF
-	TRBV5-1	few	TRBJ1-1	TGCGCCAGCAGTGAAGCTATGAACACTGAAGCTTTCTTT	CASSEAMNTEAFF
-	TRBV5-1	many	TRBJ2-5	TGCGCCAGCAGCACACGGACGGGGAGGACCCAGTACTTC	CASSTRTGRTQYF
TRBD2	TRBV12-3/TRBV12-4	-	TRBJ2-1	TGTGCCAGCAGTTTTAGACTAGCGGGAGGGAGGAACAATGAGCAGTTCTTC	CASSFRLAGGRNNEQFF
-	TRBV10-3	many	TRBJ1-1	TGTGCCATCAGTGAGACAGGGTTTACCACTGAAGCTTTCTTT	CAISETGFTTEAFF
-	TRBV6-2/TRBV6-3	-	TRBJ2-5	TGTGCCAGCAGTTACTCGTCAGGGACCCAGTACTTC	CASSYSSGTQYF
-	TRBV3-1	many	TRBJ2-1	TGTGCCAGCAGCCAAGATAGTCCTCCAAGGGCCCCCGGGGGCGATGAGCAGTTCTTC	CASSQDSPPRAPGGDEQFF